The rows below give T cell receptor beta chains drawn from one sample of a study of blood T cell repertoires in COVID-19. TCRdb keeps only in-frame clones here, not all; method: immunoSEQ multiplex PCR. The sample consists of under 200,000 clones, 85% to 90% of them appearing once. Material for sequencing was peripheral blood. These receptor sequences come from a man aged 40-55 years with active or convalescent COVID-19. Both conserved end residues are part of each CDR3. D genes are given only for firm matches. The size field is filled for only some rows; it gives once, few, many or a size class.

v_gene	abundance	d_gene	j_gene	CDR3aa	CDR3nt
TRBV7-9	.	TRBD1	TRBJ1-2	CASSPRTGAYGYTF	TGTGCCAGCAGCCCGAGGACAGGGGCCTATGGCTACACCTTC
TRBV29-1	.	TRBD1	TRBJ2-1	CSVARGLGNEQFF	TGCAGCGTTGCCAGGGGGCTTGGCAATGAGCAGTTCTTC
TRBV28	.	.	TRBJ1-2	CASSLVNTVQGGYTF	TGTGCCAGCAGTTTAGTGAACACCGTCCAGGGAGGCTACACCTTC
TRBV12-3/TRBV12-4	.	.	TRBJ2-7	CASSFEYEQYF	TGTGCCAGCAGTTTTGAGTACGAGCAGTACTTC
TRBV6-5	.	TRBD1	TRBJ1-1	CASSYGQGATEAFF	TGTGCCAGCAGTTACGGACAGGGCGCGACTGAAGCTTTCTTT
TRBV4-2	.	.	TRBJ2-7	CASSQDPGDYEQYF	TGTGCCAGCAGCCAAGATCCGGGGGACTACGAGCAGTACTTC
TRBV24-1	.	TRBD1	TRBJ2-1	CATSGGTGYEQFF	TGTGCCACCAGTGGGGGGACAGGGTATGAGCAGTTCTTC
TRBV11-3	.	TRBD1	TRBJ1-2	CASSLDRRDRANYGYTF	TGTGCCAGCAGCTTAGATCGGCGGGACAGGGCGAACTATGGCTACACCTTC
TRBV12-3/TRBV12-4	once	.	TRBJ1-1	CASSFVRLPEAFF	TGTGCCAGCAGTTTTGTCAGGCTCCCTGAAGCTTTCTTT
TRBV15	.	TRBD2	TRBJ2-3	CATSRDGLAGTDTQYF	TGTGCCACCAGCAGAGATGGTCTAGCGGGAACAGATACGCAGTATTTT
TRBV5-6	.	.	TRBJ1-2	CASFLGHFDYGYTF	TGTGCCAGCTTTTTGGGACACTTTGACTATGGCTACACCTTC
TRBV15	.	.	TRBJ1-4	CATSQSGQLFF	TGTGCCACCAGCCAATCCGGACAGCTGTTTTTT
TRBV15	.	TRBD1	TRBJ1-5	CATSGDRENSQPQHF	TGTGCCACCAGCGGGGACAGGGAGAATAGTCAGCCCCAGCATTTT
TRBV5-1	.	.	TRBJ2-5	CASSLGGPPGETQYF	TGCGCCAGCAGCTTGGGAGGGCCCCCCGGGGAGACCCAGTACTTC
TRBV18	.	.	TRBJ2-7	CASSPGRNSYEQYF	TGTGCCAGCTCACCAGGCAGGAACTCCTACGAGCAGTACTTC
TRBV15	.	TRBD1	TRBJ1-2	CATSSRTGLKGYTF	TGTGCCACCAGCTCCAGGACAGGGCTCAAGGGCTACACCTTC
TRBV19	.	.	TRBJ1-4	CASTPSYLGDEKLFF	TGTGCCAGTACTCCGTCCTATCTCGGGGATGAAAAACTGTTTTTT
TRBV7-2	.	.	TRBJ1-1	CASSLVGGLDTEAFF	TGTGCCAGCAGCTTAGTAGGAGGGCTGGACACTGAAGCTTTCTTT
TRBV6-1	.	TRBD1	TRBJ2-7	CASSLSGTGSYEQYF	TGTGCCAGCAGTCTCTCCGGGACAGGGTCCTACGAGCAGTACTTC
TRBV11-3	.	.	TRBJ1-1	CASSLEGAVGTEAFF	TGTGCCAGCAGCTTAGAAGGGGCGGTCGGCACTGAAGCTTTCTTT
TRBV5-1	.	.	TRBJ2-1	CASSILTASSYNEQFF	TGCGCCAGCAGCATACTGACAGCGAGCTCCTACAATGAGCAGTTCTTC
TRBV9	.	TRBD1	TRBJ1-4	CASSRDRAEKLFF	TGTGCCAGCAGCCGGGACAGAGCTGAAAAACTGTTTTTT
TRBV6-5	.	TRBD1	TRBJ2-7	CASSRQGVNSYEQYF	TGTGCCAGCAGTCGGCAGGGGGTGAACTCCTACGAGCAGTACTTC
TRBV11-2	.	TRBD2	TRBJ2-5	CASSPLGGFTGETQYF	TGTGCCAGCAGCCCTCTGGGGGGGTTTACTGGGGAGACCCAGTACTTC
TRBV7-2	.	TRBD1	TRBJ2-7	CASSSGQTSYEQYF	TGTGCCAGCAGCTCGGGACAGACCTCCTACGAGCAGTACTTC
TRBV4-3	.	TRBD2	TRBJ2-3	CASSQGGRGTDTQYF	TGCGCCAGCAGCCAAGGAGGGAGGGGCACAGATACGCAGTATTTT
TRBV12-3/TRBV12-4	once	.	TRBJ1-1	CASTRTEAFF	TGTGCCAGCACTCGGACTGAAGCTTTCTTT
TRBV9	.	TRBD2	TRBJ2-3	CASSVGITIGTSEDTQYF	TGTGCCAGCAGCGTAGGGATTACTATCGGGACTAGCGAAGATACGCAGTATTTT
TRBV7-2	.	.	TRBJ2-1	CASSLQGYNEQFF	TGTGCCAGCAGCTTACAGGGGTACAATGAGCAGTTCTTC
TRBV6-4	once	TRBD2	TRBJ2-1	CASSDSYGVAGGISYNEQFF	TGTGCCAGCAGTGACTCTTATGGGGTAGCGGGAGGGATTTCCTACAATGAGCAGTTCTTC
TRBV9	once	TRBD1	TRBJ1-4	CASSVDQGAKEKLFF	TGTGCCAGCAGCGTAGATCAGGGGGCGAAGGAAAAACTGTTTTTT
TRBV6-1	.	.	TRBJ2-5	CASSENWQETQYF	TGTGCCAGCAGTGAAAACTGGCAAGAGACCCAGTACTTC
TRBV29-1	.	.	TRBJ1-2	CSVQTASNYGYTF	TGCAGCGTTCAAACAGCCTCTAACTATGGCTACACCTTC
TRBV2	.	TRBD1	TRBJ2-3	CTSDREGTDTQYF	TGTACCTCGGACAGGGAGGGCACAGATACGCAGTATTTT
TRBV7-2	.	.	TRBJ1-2	CASSLFGGRDGYTF	TGTGCCAGCAGCCTATTCGGGGGGCGGGATGGCTACACCTTC
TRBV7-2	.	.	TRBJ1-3	CASSLAGGRAGNTIYF	TGTGCCAGCAGCTTAGCTGGGGGCCGGGCTGGAAACACCATATATTTT
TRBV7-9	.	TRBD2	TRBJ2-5	CASTKNGGGQETQYF	TGTGCCAGCACCAAGAACGGGGGGGGCCAAGAGACCCAGTACTTC
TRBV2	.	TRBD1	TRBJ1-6	CASSLQGANSPLHF	TGTGCCAGCAGCTTACAGGGGGCGAATTCACCCCTCCACTTT
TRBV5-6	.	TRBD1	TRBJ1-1	CASSIGTVGNTEAFF	TGTGCCAGCAGCATAGGGACAGTGGGGAACACTGAAGCTTTCTTT
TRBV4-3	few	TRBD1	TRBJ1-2	CASSQDLDRANYTF	TGCGCCAGCAGCCAAGATTTGGACAGGGCAAACTACACCTTC
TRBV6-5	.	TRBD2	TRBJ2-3	CASRPSRAGPDTQYF	TGTGCCAGCAGACCCTCCAGAGCGGGACCAGATACGCAGTATTTT
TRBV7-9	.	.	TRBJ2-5	CASSLVSGVETQYF	TGTGCCAGCAGCTTAGTGTCGGGGGTGGAGACCCAGTACTTC
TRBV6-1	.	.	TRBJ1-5	CASSEGGRNSQPQHF	TGTGCCAGCAGTGAGGGAGGCCGGAACAGTCAGCCCCAGCATTTT
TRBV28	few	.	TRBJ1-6	CASSLEGNSPLHF	TGTGCCAGCAGTTTGGAGGGGAATTCACCCCTCCACTTT
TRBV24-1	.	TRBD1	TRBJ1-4	CATTGQHEKLFF	TGTGCCACTACGGGACAGCACGAAAAACTGTTTTTT
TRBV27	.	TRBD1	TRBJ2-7	CASSPPGTGSYEQYF	TGTGCCAGCAGTCCGCCGGGGACAGGGTCCTACGAGCAGTACTTC
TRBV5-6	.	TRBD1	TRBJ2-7	CASRQGRSYEQYF	TGTGCCAGCCGACAGGGTCGCTCCTACGAGCAGTACTTC
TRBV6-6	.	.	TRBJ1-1	CASSYRGWTEAFF	TGTGCCAGCAGTTACCGGGGGTGGACTGAAGCTTTCTTT
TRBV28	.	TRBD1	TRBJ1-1	CASSRKQGAPPVF	TGTGCCAGCAGTCGAAAACAGGGGGCACCCCCAGTCTTT
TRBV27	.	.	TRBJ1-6	CASSIQGNLNSPLHF	TGTGCCAGCAGTATACAGGGTAATTTGAATTCACCCCTCCACTTT
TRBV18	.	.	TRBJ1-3	CASSLGGLTPFSGNTIYF	TGTGCCAGCTCCCTCGGCGGCCTGACTCCCTTCTCTGGAAACACCATATATTTT
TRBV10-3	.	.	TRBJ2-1	CAISQLGEAGRQFF	TGTGCCATCAGCCAACTCGGCGAGGCTGGAAGACAGTTCTTC